This TCR beta chain came from a study of cytomegalovirus exposure and HLA in healthy donors. Notes on the study in general: Rare TCR sequences predominated, though certain public TCRs were found in many donors.

The CDR3 has 13 amino acids. Germline CDR1 and CDR2: KGHSY and FQNENV. V lost 3 bases, J lost 8 bases, and 13 bases lay in between. The roughly 120-subject validation cohort, separate from the 666-subject first cohort, included the donors. Some clones are missing from TCRdb's copy, which holds only in-frame ones; the method was immunoSEQ multiplex PCR. The table lists about 250,000 clones, about 90% of them singletons, with more than 10% in the top ten. Notes on this clone: No antigen is known for it.

Sample: PBMCs. V gene TRBV16 combines with J gene TRBJ1-1; D gene uncertain. The clonotype originates from a man aged 18 to 29 in good health and CMV-seropositive. Written as DNA, the CDR3 is TGTGCCAGCAGCCAGCAAGTAGGAGCGGAAGCTTTCTTT. Translating it yields CASSQQVGAEAFF.